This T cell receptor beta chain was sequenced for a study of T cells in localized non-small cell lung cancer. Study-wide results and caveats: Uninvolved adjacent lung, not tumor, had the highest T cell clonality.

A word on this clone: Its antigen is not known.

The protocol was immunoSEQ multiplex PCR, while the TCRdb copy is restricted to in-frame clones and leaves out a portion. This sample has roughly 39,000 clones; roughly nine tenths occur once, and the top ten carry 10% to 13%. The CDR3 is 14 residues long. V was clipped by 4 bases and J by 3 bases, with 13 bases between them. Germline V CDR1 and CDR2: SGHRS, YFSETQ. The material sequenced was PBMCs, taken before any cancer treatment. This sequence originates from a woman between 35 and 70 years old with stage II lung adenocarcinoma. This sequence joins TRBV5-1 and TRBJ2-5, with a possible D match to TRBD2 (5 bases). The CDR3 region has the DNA TGCGCCAGCAGCCCGAGGACGAGGGAAGAGACCCAGTACTTC. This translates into CASSPRTREETQYF.